This T cell receptor beta chain was captured by sequencing in a study of blood T cell repertoires in COVID-19. Study-wide background: Both acute and convalescent COVID-19 samples were obtained from the United States, Italy and Spain. Nucleic acid was either cDNA or gDNA, and it came from T cells, B-cell-depleted T cells, or PBMCs.

Authors' data handling: Researchers report that nucleated cell counts were estimated from reference gene primer amplification. Generated by immunoSEQ multiplex PCR, the TCRdb table keeps only in-frame clones and is missing some. Clone size and V and J calls were adopted from that table, with D and trimming inferred from the DNA. The profile shows under 250,000 clones, approximately 85% of them singletons. This CDR3 comprises 13 residues. Trimming stripped 8 bases from V and 4 bases from J, with 14 bases between. The germline CDR1 and CDR2 sequences are MNHNY and SVGAGI (reference sequence). The receptor's source is a woman of 80 years or more with COVID-19, enrolled during active disease. Material: peripheral blood. The gene calls are TRBV6-6 and TRBJ1-1; possibly TRBD1 for D (5 bases). The DNA of the CDR3 is TGTGCCAGCGTTCAGGGTCTTCGCACTGAAGCTTTCTTT. Its translation is CASVQGLRTEAFF.